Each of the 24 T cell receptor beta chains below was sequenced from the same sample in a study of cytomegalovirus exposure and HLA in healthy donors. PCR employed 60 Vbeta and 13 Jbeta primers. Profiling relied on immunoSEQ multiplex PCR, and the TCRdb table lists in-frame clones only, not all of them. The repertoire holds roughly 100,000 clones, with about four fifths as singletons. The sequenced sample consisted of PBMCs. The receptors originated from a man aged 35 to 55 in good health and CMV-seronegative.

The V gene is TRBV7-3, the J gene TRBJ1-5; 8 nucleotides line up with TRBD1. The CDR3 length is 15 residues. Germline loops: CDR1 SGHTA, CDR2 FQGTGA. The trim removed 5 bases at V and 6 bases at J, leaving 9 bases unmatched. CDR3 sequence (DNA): TGTGCCAGCAGCCTGACAGGGGAATTAGGTCAGCCCCAGCATTTT. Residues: CASSLTGELGQPQHF.

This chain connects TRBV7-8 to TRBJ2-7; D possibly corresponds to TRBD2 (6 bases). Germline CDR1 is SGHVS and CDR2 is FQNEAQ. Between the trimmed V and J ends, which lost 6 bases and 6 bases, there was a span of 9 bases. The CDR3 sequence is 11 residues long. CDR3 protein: CASSPAGEQYF. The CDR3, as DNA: TGTGCCAGCAGTCCAGCGGGCGAGCAGTACTTC.

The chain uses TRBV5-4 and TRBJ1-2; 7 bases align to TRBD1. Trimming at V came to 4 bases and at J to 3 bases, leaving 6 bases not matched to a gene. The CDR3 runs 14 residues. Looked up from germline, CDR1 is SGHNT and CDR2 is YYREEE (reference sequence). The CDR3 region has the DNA TGTGCCAGCAGCGCAGGGGGTACGGACTATGGCTACACCTTC. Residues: CASSAGGTDYGYTF. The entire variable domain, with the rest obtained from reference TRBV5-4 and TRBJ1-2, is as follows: ETGVTQSPTHLIKTRGQQVTLRCSSQSGHNTVSWYQQALGQGPQFIFQYYREEENGRGNFPPRFSGLQFPNYSSELNVNALELDDSALYLCASSAGGTDYGYTFGSGTRLTVV.

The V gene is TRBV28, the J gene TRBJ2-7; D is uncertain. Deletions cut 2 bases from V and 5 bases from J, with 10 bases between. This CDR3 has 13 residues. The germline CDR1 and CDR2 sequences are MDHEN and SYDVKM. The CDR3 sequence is CASSLISPDEQYF. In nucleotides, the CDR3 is TGTGCCAGCAGTTTAATCTCCCCGGACGAGCAGTACTTC.

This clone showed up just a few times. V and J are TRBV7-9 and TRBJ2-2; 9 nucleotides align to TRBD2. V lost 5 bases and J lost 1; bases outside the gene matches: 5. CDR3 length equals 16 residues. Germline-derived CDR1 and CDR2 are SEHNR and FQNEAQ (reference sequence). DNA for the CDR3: TGTGCCAGCAGCCTCGGTAGCGGGGGGAACACCGGGGAGCTGTTTTTT. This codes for CASSLGSGGNTGELFF.

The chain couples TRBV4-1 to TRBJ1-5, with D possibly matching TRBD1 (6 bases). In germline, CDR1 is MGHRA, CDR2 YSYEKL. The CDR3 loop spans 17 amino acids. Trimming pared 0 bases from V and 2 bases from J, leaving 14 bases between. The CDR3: CASSQDTGFTGNQPQHF. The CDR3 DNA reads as TGCGCCAGCAGCCAAGATACAGGGTTTACGGGCAATCAGCCCCAGCATTTT.

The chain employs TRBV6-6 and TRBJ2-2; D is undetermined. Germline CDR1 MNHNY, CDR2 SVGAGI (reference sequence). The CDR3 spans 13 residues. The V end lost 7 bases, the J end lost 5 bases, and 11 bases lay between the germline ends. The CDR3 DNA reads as TGTGCCAGCACCCCACACGGGACCGGGGAGCTGTTTTTT. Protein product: CASTPHGTGELFF.

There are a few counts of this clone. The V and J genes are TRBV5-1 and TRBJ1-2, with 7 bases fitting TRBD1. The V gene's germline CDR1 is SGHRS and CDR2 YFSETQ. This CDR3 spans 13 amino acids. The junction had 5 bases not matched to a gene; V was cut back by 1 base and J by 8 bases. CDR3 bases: TGCGCCAGCAGCTTGTCAGCAGGGGGAGGCTACACCTTC. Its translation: CASSLSAGGGYTF.

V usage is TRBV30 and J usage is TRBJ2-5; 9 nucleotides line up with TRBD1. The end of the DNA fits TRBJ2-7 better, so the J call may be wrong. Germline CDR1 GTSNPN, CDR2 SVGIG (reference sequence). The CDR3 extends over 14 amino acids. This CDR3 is CAWSPGQGIHEQYF. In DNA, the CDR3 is TGTGCCTGGAGTCCGGGACAGGGTATCCACGAGCAGTACTTC.

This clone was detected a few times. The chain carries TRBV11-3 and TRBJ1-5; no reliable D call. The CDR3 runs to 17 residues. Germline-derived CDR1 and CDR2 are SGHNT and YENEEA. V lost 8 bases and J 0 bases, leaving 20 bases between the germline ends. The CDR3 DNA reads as TGTGCCAGCCCACACTATGACCCCCGATATAGCAATCAGCCCCAGCATTTT. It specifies CASPHYDPRYSNQPQHF.

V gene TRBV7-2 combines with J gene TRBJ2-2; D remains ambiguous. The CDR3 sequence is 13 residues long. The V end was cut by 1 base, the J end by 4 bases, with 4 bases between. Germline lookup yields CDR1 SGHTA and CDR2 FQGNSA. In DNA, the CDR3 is TGTGCCAGCAGCTTAGTGAGCACCGGGGAGCTGTTTTTT. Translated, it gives CASSLVSTGELFF.

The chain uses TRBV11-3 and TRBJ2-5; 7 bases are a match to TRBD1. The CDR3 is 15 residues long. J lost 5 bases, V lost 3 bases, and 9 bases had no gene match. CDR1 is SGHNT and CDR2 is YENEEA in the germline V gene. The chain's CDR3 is CASSLRGQPGETQYF. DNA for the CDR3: TGTGCCAGCAGCTTGAGGGGGCAGCCGGGGGAGACCCAGTACTTC.

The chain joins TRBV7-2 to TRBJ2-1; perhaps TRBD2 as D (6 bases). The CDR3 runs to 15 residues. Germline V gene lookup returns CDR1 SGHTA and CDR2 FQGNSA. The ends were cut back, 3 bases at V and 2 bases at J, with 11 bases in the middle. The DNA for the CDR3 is TGTGCCAGCAGCTTTTTGGGGGGTACCTACAATGAGCAGTTCTTC. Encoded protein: CASSFLGGTYNEQFF.

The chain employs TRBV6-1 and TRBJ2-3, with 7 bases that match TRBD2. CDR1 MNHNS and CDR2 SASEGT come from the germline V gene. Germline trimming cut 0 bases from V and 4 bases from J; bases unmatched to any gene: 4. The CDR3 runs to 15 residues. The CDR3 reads CASSEAEGGPDTQYF. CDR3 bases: TGTGCCAGCAGTGAAGCCGAGGGAGGGCCAGATACGCAGTATTTT.

The CDR3 nucleotides read TGCGCCAGCAGCCAAGGCGGACTAGCGGCCTCCTACGAGCAGTACTTC. It encodes CASSQGGLAASYEQYF. The chain combines TRBV4-1 with TRBJ2-7; 10 bases map to TRBD2. Germline lookup yields CDR1 MGHRA and CDR2 YSYEKL. Trimming took 1 base from V and 0 from J; bases not matched to a gene: 3. The CDR3 consists of 16 residues.

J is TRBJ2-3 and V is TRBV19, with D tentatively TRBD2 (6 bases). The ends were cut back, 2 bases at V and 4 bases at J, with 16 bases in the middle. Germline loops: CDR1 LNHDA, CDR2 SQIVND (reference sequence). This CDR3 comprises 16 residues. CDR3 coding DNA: TGTGCCAGTAGTATATTCATGGGGATAGCGGCAGATACGCAGTATTTT. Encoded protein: CASSIFMGIAADTQYF.

CDR3 DNA: TGTGCCAGCAGCCACCGGGTTATTGATGAAAAACTGTTTTTT. It yields the protein CASSHRVIDEKLFF. This chain connects TRBV14 to TRBJ1-4; D unclear. Germline V gives CDR1 SGHDN, CDR2 FVKESK. The CDR3 has 14 residues. Trimming took 3 bases from V and 6 from J, leaving 11 bases between them.

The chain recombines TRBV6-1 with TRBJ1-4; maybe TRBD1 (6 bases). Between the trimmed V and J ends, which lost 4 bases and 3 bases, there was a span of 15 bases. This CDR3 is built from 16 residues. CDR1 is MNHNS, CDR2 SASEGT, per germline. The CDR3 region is CASSAVTGLANEKLFF. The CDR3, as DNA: TGTGCCAGCAGTGCGGTGACAGGTCTGGCTAATGAAAAACTGTTTTTT.

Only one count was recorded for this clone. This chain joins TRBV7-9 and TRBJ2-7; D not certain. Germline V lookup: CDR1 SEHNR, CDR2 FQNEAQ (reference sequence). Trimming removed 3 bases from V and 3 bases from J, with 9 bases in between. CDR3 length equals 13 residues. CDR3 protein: CASSFPGFYEQYF. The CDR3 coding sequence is TGTGCCAGCAGCTTCCCCGGGTTCTACGAGCAGTACTTC.

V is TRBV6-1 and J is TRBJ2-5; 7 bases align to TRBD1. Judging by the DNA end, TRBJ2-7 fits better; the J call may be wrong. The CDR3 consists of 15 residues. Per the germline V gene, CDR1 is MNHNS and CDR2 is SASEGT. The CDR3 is CASSEAGTVKYEQYF. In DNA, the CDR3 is TGTGCCAGCAGTGAAGCCGGGACAGTAAAATACGAGCAGTACTTC.

CDR3 DNA: TGTGCCAGCTCACCCGGACGGGGGGTTAGTGGCGAGCAGTACTTC. Translation: CASSPGRGVSGEQYF. The rearrangement joins TRBV18 to TRBJ2-7; 7 bases agree with TRBD2. V shed 3 bases, J shed 6 bases, and the junction held 11 bases outside the gene matches. CDR3 length equals 15 residues. The germline CDR1 and CDR2 sequences are KGHSH and LQKENI.

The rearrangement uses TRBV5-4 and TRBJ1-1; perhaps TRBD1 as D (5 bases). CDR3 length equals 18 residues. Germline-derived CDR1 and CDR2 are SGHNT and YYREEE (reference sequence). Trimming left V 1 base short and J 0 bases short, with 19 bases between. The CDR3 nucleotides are TGTGCCAGCAGCTTGCCCACACCCTACGGGGGAGTGAACACTGAAGCTTTCTTT. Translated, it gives CASSLPTPYGGVNTEAFF.

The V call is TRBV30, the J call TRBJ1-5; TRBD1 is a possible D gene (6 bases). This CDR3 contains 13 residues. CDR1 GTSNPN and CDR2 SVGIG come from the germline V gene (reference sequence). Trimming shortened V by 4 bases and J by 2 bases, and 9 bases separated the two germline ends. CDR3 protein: CAWKNRGNQPQHF. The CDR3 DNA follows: TGTGCCTGGAAGAACAGGGGCAATCAGCCCCAGCATTTT.

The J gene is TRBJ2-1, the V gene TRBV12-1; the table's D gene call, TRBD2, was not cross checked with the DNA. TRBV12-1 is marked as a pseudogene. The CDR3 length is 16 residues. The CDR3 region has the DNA TGTGCCAGCAGCTTTGTCGGGAGGGCCGTCTACAATGAGCAGTTCTTC. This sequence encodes CASSFVGRAVYNEQFF.